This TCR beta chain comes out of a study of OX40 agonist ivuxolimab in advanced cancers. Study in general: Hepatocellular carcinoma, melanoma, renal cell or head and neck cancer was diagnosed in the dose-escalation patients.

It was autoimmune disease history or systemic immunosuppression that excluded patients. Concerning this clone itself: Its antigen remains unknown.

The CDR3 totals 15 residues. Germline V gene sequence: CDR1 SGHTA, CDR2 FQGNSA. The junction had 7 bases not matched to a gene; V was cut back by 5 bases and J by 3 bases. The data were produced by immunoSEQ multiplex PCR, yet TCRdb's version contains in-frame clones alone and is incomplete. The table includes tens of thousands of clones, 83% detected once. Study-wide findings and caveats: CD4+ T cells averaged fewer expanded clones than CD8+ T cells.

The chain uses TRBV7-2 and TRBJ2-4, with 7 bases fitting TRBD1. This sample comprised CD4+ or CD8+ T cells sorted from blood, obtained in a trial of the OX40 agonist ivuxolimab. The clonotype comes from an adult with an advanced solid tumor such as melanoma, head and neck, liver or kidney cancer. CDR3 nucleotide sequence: TGTGCCAGCAGCGCGAAACGACAGGGCAAAAACATTCAGTACTTC. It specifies CASSAKRQGKNIQYF.